These T cell receptor beta chains were read from a single sample in a study of CD8 T cells in Susac syndrome. Via MiXCR, TCRdb re-called the immunoSEQ multiplex PCR reads, giving one row per CDR3 protein. This table holds about 210,000 distinct CDR3 sequences, 95% found once. Input material: CD4+ T cells from PBMCs. These receptors were obtained from a human donor with multiple sclerosis. The CDR3 runs from the conserved cysteine through the conserved F or W. The D gene is left open where the match is weak. Clone size is stated in some rows and not others, as once, few, many or a class when expanded.

clone size	V gene	J gene	D gene	CDR3 protein	CDR3 DNA
NA	TRBV3-1	TRBJ1-5	NA	CASSQDKTVHQPQHF	TGTGCCAGCAGCCAAGATAAGACAGTCCATCAGCCCCAGCATTTT
NA	TRBV20-1	TRBJ2-7	NA	CSARTSNYEQYF	TGCAGTGCTAGGACATCCAACTACGAGCAGTACTTC
NA	TRBV3-1	TRBJ2-2	TRBD2	CASSQDRLAGVRELFF	TGTGCCAGCAGCCAAGATCGACTAGCGGGAGTCCGGGAGCTGTTTTTT
NA	TRBV7-9	TRBJ2-5	NA	CASSLLQIPQETQYF	TGTGCCAGCAGCTTACTCCAGATACCCCAAGAGACCCAGTACTTC
NA	TRBV20-1	TRBJ1-1	NA	CSAAPGMNTEAFF	TGCAGTGCCGCGCCGGGGATGAACACTGAAGCTTTCTTT
NA	TRBV9	TRBJ2-1	NA	CASSVGLEWTEQFF	TGTGCCAGCAGCGTAGGACTAGAGTGGACTGAGCAGTTCTTC
once	TRBV27	TRBJ2-7	NA	CASSFRDPGPYEQYF	TGTGCCAGCAGTTTCCGGGACCCCGGACCCTACGAGCAGTACTTC
NA	TRBV20-1	TRBJ2-1	NA	CSARVGLGVGHNEQFF	TGCAGTGCTAGAGTCGGCCTAGGCGTTGGCCACAATGAGCAGTTCTTC
once	TRBV7-2	TRBJ2-5	NA	CASLTGRETQYF	TGTGCCAGCCTTACAGGAAGAGAGACCCAGTACTTC
once	TRBV28	TRBJ1-1	NA	CASSVVRGLTYTEAFF	TGTGCCAGCAGCGTGGTCCGGGGGCTGACGTACACTGAAGCTTTCTTT
NA	TRBV20-1	TRBJ1-4	NA	CSAQGSRAANEKLFF	TGCAGTGCCCAGGGGTCCCGAGCGGCTAATGAAAAACTGTTTTTT
NA	TRBV21-1	TRBJ2-5	NA	CASSNQLAESPYQETQYF	TGTGCCAGCAGCAATCAACTAGCGGAGTCACCTTACCAAGAGACCCAGTACTTC
NA	TRBV2	TRBJ1-1	NA	CASSDFQGRGAEAFF	TGTGCCAGCAGTGATTTTCAGGGGCGCGGCGCTGAAGCTTTCTTT
NA	TRBV20-1	TRBJ2-7	TRBD2	CSASKPLGGFYEQYF	TGCAGTGCTAGCAAGCCCCTGGGGGGGTTCTACGAGCAGTACTTC
NA	TRBV5-4	TRBJ1-4	NA	CASSRNRGNEKLFF	TGTGCCAGCAGCCGGAACCGGGGTAATGAAAAACTGTTTTTT
once	TRBV13	TRBJ1-2	NA	CASSYRHMIYGYTF	TGTGCCAGCAGCTACCGCCATATGATCTATGGCTACACCTTC
once	TRBV15	TRBJ2-1	TRBD2	CATSRGAGVGEQFF	TGTGCCACCAGCAGAGGAGCGGGAGTTGGTGAGCAGTTCTTC
NA	TRBV29-1	TRBJ2-1	NA	CSVENNEQFF	TGCAGCGTCGAGAACAATGAGCAGTTCTTC
NA	TRBV5-1	TRBJ2-7	TRBD2	CASSPRTSGTSYEQYF	TGCGCCAGCAGCCCCCGGACTAGCGGGACATCCTACGAGCAGTACTTC
NA	TRBV30	TRBJ2-7	NA	CAWSHAQGGSYEQYF	TGTGCCTGGAGTCACGCTCAGGGGGGGTCCTACGAGCAGTACTTC
NA	TRBV4-2	TRBJ2-3	NA	CASSKTTNTDTQYF	TGTGCCAGCAGCAAGACTACGAACACAGATACGCAGTATTTT
NA	TRBV2	TRBJ2-3	TRBD1	CASRSTPGQGGDTQYF	TGTGCCAGCAGATCGACACCGGGACAGGGCGGAGATACGCAGTATTTT
NA	TRBV15	TRBJ1-2	NA	CATSSKGRDWGYTF	TGTGCCACCAGCAGCAAGGGGAGGGATTGGGGCTACACCTTC
NA	TRBV10-3	TRBJ2-7	TRBD1	CAISGFMGQGVYEQYF	TGTGCCATCAGTGGGTTTATGGGACAGGGCGTCTACGAGCAGTACTTC
NA	TRBV20-1	TRBJ2-5	NA	CSASMYQETQYF	TGCAGTGCTTCCATGTACCAAGAGACCCAGTACTTC
once	TRBV5-6	TRBJ1-1	NA	CASSLLRANTEAFF	TGTGCCAGCAGCTTGCTCAGGGCGAACACTGAAGCTTTCTTT
NA	TRBV12-3/TRBV12-4	TRBJ2-7	TRBD1	CASRPSPGQGAREQYF	TGTGCCAGCAGACCTAGTCCGGGACAGGGGGCAAGGGAGCAGTACTTC
NA	TRBV20-1	TRBJ1-5	NA	CSATERVQPQHF	TGCAGTGCTACCGAAAGAGTCCAGCCCCAGCATTTT
NA	TRBV2	TRBJ1-2	NA	CASRLAGADYGYTF	TGTGCCAGCAGGTTGGCAGGGGCGGACTATGGCTACACCTTC
NA	TRBV29-1	TRBJ2-1	NA	CSVGASANEQFF	TGCAGCGTTGGGGCTAGCGCCAATGAGCAGTTCTTC
NA	TRBV7-8	TRBJ2-5	NA	CASSLPPDVGRQETQYF	TGTGCCAGCAGCTTACCCCCGGATGTTGGACGCCAAGAGACCCAGTACTTC
NA	TRBV9	TRBJ2-7	NA	CASSKVGQSYEQYF	TGTGCCAGCAGCAAGGTCGGGCAGAGCTACGAGCAGTACTTC
NA	TRBV27	TRBJ2-2	NA	CASSSLRTASNTGELFF	TGTGCCAGCAGTTCCTTACGGACGGCGAGTAACACCGGGGAGCTGTTTTTT
NA	TRBV11-2	TRBJ1-1	NA	CASSLVQAGRLRDTEAFF	TGTGCCAGCAGCTTGGTCCAAGCCGGGAGATTGAGAGACACTGAAGCTTTCTTT
NA	TRBV20-1	TRBJ2-1	TRBD2	CSASQASGNRNEQFF	TGCAGTGCTTCCCAGGCAAGCGGGAATCGAAATGAGCAGTTCTTC
NA	TRBV24-1	TRBJ2-1	NA	CATSAPAGHEQFF	TGTGCCACCAGTGCTCCCGCGGGGCATGAGCAGTTCTTC
NA	TRBV6-5	TRBJ2-5	NA	CASSLLMGETQYF	TGTGCCAGCAGCCTGCTAATGGGGGAGACCCAGTACTTC
NA	TRBV12-5	TRBJ2-1	NA	CASGLLAGRYNEQFF	TGTGCTAGTGGTTTGCTGGCGGGCAGATACAATGAGCAGTTCTTC
NA	TRBV21-1	TRBJ1-2	NA	CASSNRSLGYGYTF	TGTGCCAGCAGCAACCGAAGTCTCGGCTATGGCTACACCTTC
NA	TRBV28	TRBJ2-7	TRBD1	CATGDTYEQYF	TGTGCAACAGGGGACACCTACGAGCAGTACTTC
NA	TRBV5-6	TRBJ2-6	NA	CASSWSFEVTGANVLTF	TGTGCCAGCAGCTGGAGCTTCGAGGTAACTGGGGCCAACGTCCTGACTTTC
once	TRBV20-1	TRBJ1-4	NA	CSARPRSRDGNEKLFF	TGCAGTGCTAGACCAAGGAGCCGGGACGGTAATGAAAAACTGTTTTTT
once	TRBV24-1	TRBJ2-1	TRBD2	CATSGTSGSSYNEQFF	TGTGCCACTTCCGGGACTAGCGGGAGCTCCTACAATGAGCAGTTCTTC
NA	TRBV7-3	TRBJ1-2	NA	CASSPYPNGGYTF	TGTGCCAGCAGCCCCTACCCGAACGGGGGCTACACCTTC
NA	TRBV3-1	TRBJ1-2	NA	CASMGPRSYGYTF	TGTGCCAGCATGGGGCCGAGGAGCTATGGCTACACCTTC
NA	TRBV5-4	TRBJ2-7	TRBD1	CASGQGVYEQYF	TGTGCCTCGGGACAGGGGGTCTACGAGCAGTACTTC
NA	TRBV4-2	TRBJ1-5	NA	CASSQDTSYVNQPQHF	TGTGCCAGCAGCCAAGACACATCCTACGTTAATCAGCCCCAGCATTTT
NA	TRBV27	TRBJ2-1	NA	CASSLSPPRNEQFF	TGTGCCAGCAGTTTAAGCCCCCCGAGGAATGAGCAGTTCTTC
NA	TRBV3-1	TRBJ1-1	NA	CASSQKSGQLNTEAFF	TGTGCCAGCAGCCAAAAATCCGGACAGCTGAACACTGAAGCTTTCTTT
once	TRBV29-1	TRBJ2-5	NA	CSVGYGARVQETQYF	TGCAGCGTTGGCTACGGTGCGAGAGTTCAAGAGACCCAGTACTTC